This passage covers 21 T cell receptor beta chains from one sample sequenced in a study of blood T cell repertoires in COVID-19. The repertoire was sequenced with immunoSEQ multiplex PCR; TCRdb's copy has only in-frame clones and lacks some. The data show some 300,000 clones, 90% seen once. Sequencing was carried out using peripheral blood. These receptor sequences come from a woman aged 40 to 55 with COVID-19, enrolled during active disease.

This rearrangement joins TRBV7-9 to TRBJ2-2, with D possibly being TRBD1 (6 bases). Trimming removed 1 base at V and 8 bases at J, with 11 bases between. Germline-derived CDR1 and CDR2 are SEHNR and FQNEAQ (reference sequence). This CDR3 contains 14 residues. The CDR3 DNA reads TGTGCCAGCAGCTTAGAGGCCAGGGGAGGGGAGCTGTTTTTT. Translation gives CASSLEARGGELFF. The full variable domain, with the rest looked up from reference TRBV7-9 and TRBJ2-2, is DTGVSQNPRHKITKRGQNVTFRCDPISEHNRLYWYRQTLGQGPEFLTYFQNEAQLEKSRLLSDRFSAERPKGSFSTLEIQRTEQGDSAMYLCASSLEARGGELFFGEGSRLTVL.

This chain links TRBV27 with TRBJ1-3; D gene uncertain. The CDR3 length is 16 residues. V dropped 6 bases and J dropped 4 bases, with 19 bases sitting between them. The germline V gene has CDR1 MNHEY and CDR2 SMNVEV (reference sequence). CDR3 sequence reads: CASSTIGGAAGNTIYF. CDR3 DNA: TGTGCCAGCAGCACCATCGGAGGAGCCGCCGGAAACACCATATATTTT.

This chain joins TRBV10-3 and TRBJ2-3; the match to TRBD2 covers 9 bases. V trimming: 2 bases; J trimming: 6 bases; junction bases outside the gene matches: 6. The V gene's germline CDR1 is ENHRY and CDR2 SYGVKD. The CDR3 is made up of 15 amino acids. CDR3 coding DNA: TGTGCCATCAGTGAGGGAAGCGGGAGGCCGGATACGCAGTATTTT. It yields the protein CAISEGSGRPDTQYF.

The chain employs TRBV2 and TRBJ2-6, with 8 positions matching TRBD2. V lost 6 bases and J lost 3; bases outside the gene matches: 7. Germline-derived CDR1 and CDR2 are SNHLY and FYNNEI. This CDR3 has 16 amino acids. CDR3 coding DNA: TGTGCCAGCAGGGAGTCGGGGGGGTATGGGGCCAACGTCCTGACTTTC. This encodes CASRESGGYGANVLTF.

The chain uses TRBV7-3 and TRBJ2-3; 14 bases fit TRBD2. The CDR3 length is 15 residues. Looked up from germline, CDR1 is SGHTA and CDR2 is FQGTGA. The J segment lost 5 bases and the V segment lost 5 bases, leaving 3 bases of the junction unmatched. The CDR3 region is CASSAGLAGVDTQYF. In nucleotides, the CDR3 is TGTGCCAGCAGCGCGGGACTAGCGGGGGTAGATACGCAGTATTTT.

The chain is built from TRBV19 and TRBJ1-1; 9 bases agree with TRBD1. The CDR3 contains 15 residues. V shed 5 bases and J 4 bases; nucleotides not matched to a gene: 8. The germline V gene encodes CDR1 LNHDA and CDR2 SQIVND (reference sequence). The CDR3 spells CASSLQGARGTEAFF. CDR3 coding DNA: TGTGCCAGTAGTCTACAGGGGGCCCGGGGCACTGAAGCTTTCTTT.

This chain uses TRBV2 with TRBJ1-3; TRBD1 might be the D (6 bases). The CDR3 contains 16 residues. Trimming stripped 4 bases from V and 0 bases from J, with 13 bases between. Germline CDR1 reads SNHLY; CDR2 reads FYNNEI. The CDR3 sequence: CASSAETGSSGNTIYF. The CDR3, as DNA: TGTGCCAGCAGTGCAGAGACAGGTTCCTCTGGAAACACCATATATTTT.

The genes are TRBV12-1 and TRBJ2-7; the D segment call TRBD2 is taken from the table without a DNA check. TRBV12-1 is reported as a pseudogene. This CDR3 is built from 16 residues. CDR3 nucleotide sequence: TGTGCCAGCAGCTGCCACCGGGACTGGGGGGTGTGGGAGCAGTACTTC. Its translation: CASSCHRDWGVWEQYF.

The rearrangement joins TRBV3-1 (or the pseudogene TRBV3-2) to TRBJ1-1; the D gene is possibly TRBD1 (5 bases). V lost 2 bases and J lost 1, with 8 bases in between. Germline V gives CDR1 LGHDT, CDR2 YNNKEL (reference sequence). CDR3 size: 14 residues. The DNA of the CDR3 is TGTGCCAGCAGCCAACTTGACAGGAACACTGAAGCTTTCTTT. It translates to CASSQLDRNTEAFF.

The chain's CDR3 is CASSLRGARETQYF. Written as DNA, the CDR3 is TGTGCCAGCAGTTTACGTGGGGCTCGAGAGACCCAGTACTTC. V gene TRBV28 combines with J gene TRBJ2-5, with a weak D call TRBD1 (5 bases). V lost 2 bases to trimming and J lost 4 bases, with 11 bases between them. Germline loops: CDR1 MDHEN, CDR2 SYDVKM. The CDR3 is 14 amino acids.

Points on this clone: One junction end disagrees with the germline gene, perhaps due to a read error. CDR3 amino acids: CAGSPYPQENQPQHF. As DNA, the CDR3 is TGTGCCGGCAGTCCCTACCCACAGGAGAATCAGCCCCAGCATTTT. The V call is TRBV27, the J call TRBJ1-5; TRBD1 is a possible D gene (5 bases). The CDR3 is made up of 15 amino acids. The V gene's germline CDR1 is MNHEY and CDR2 SMNVEV (reference sequence).

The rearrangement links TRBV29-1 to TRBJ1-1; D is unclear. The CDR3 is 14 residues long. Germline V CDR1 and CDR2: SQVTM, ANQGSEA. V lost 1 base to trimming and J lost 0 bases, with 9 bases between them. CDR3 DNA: TGCAGCGTTGAAGGGCGGTACATGAACACTGAAGCTTTCTTT. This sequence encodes CSVEGRYMNTEAFF.

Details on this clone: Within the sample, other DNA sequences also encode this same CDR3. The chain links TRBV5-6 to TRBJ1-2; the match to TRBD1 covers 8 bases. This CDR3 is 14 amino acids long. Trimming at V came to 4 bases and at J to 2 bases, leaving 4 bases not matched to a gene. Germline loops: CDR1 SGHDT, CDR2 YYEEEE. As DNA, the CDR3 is TGTGCCAGCAGCCCCGGACAGGGAAACTATGGCTACACCTTC. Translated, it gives CASSPGQGNYGYTF.

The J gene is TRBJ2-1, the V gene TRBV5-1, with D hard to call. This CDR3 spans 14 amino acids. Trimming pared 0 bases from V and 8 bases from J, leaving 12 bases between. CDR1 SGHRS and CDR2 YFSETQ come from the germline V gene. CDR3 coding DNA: TGCGCCAGCAGCTTGGTCCCAATCAGCGATGAGCAGTTCTTC. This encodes CASSLVPISDEQFF.

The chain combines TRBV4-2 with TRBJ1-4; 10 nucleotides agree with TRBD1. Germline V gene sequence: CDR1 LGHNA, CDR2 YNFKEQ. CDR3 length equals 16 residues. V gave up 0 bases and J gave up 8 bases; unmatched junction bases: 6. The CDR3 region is CASSQDPGTGVEKLFF. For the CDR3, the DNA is TGTGCCAGCAGCCAAGACCCCGGGACAGGGGTCGAAAAACTGTTTTTT.

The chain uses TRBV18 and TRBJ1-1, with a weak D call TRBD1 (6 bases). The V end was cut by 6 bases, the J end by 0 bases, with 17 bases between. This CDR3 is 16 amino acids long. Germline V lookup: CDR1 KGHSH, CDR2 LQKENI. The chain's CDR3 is CASSVNSDRMNTEAFF. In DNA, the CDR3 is TGTGCCAGCTCCGTAAACTCCGACAGGATGAACACTGAAGCTTTCTTT.

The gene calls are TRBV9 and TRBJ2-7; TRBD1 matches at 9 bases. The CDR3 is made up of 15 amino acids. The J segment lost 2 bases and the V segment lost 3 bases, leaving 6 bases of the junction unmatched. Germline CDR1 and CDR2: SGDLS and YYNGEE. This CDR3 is CASSEGTGLTYEQYF. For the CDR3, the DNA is TGTGCCAGCAGCGAGGGGACAGGGCTTACCTACGAGCAGTACTTC.

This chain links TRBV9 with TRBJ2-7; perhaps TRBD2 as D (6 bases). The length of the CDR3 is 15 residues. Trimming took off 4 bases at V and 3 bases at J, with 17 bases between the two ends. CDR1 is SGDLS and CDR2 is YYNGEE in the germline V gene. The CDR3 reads CASSPHGLASYEQYF. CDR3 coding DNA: TGTGCCAGCAGCCCGCACGGGCTAGCGAGCTACGAGCAGTACTTC. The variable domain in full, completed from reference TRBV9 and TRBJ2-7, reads DSGVTQTPKHLITATGQRVTLRCSPRSGDLSVYWYQQSLDQGLQFLIQYYNGEERAKGNILERFSAQQFPDLHSELNLSSLELGDSALYFCASSPHGLASYEQYFGPGTRLTVT.

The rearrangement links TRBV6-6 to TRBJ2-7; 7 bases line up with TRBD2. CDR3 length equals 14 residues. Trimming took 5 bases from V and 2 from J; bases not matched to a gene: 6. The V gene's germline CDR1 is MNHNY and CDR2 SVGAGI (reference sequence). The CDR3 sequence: CASSPSGRAYEQYF. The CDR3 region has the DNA TGTGCCAGCAGTCCCTCGGGGAGGGCCTACGAGCAGTACTTC.

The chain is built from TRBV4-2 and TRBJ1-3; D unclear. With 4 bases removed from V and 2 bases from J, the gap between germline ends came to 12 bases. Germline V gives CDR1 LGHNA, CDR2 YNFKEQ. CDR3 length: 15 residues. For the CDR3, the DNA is TGTGCCAGCAGCCTTAATCCGGGGACTGGAAACACCATATATTTT. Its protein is CASSLNPGTGNTIYF.

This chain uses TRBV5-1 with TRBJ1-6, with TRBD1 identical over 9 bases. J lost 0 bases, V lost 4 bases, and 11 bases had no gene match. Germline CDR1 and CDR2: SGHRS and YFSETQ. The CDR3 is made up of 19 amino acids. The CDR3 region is CASSPLDRGLSSYNSPLHF. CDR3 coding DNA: TGCGCCAGCAGCCCCCTTGACAGGGGGTTAAGCTCCTATAATTCACCCCTCCACTTT.